Following are 18 T cell receptor beta chains from one sample sequenced in a study of blood T cell repertoires in COVID-19. Method: immunoSEQ multiplex PCR; TCRdb's copy keeps in-frame clones and lacks some. This table holds 240,000 or so clones, roughly 88% found once. The sample was PBMCs or T cells enriched from blood (not recorded which). These receptors were collected from a woman in her 50s who had recovered from COVID-19.

The V gene is TRBV12-3 or TRBV12-4, the J gene TRBJ1-5; D is unclear. The CDR3 has 9 amino acids. Trimming shortened V by 3 bases and J by 14 bases, and 5 bases separated the two germline ends. The CDR3 DNA follows: TGTGCCAGCAGTTTGGGCGAGCATTTT. Protein: CASSLGEHF.

The chain recombines TRBV6-1 with TRBJ1-5, with 8 bases aligning to TRBD1. CDR1 and CDR2 (germline): MNHNS, SASEGT. CDR3 size: 15 residues. V shed 2 bases and J 2 bases; nucleotides not matched to a gene: 2. The chain's CDR3 is CASSEQGAGNQPQHF. The CDR3 nucleotides read TGTGCCAGCAGTGAACAGGGGGCAGGCAATCAGCCCCAGCATTTT.

The rearrangement uses TRBV27 and TRBJ2-5; D is possibly TRBD2 (5 bases). The CDR3 spans 13 residues. CDR1 MNHEY and CDR2 SMNVEV come from the germline V gene (reference sequence). V lost 4 bases and J 2 bases, leaving 8 bases between the germline ends. The CDR3 bases are TGTGCCAGCAGTTGGCGGGCGCAAGAGACCCAGTACTTC. It translates to CASSWRAQETQYF.

This clone was seen a handful of times. The rearrangement uses TRBV7-3 and TRBJ2-5; 10 bases line up with TRBD2. The ends lost 5 bases at V and 4 bases at J; junction bases unmatched: 22. Germline lookup yields CDR1 SGHTA and CDR2 FQGTGA. The length of the CDR3 is 20 residues. This CDR3 reads CASSNHPSGSKGGRGETQYF. CDR3 DNA: TGTGCCAGCAGCAACCACCCTAGCGGGAGCAAGGGTGGGAGGGGAGAGACCCAGTACTTC.

The chain links TRBV7-2 to TRBJ2-1; 12 nucleotides agree with TRBD2. CDR1 and CDR2 (germline): SGHTA, FQGNSA. V lost 5 bases to trimming and J lost 2 bases; unmatched junction nucleotides: 1. CDR3 length: 15 residues. The CDR3 DNA sequence: TGTGCCAGCAGCCCTAGCGGGGGGGCCTACAATGAGCAGTTCTTC. Its translation is CASSPSGGAYNEQFF.

The CDR3 DNA reads as TGTGCCAGCAGTTTTCGAGGGAGTAAGGATCAGCCCCAGCATTTT. It codes for CASSFRGSKDQPQHF. This chain links TRBV6-2 or TRBV6-3 with TRBJ1-5; D call uncertain. The CDR3 has 15 residues. Trimming cost V 4 bases and J 5 bases, with 15 bases left between them. In germline, CDR1 is MNHEY, CDR2 SVGEGT.

J is TRBJ2-7 and V is TRBV18; D is perhaps TRBD1 (5 bases). Germline V gives CDR1 KGHSH, CDR2 LQKENI. V lost 5 bases, J lost 4 bases, and 9 bases lay in between. This CDR3 contains 12 residues. In DNA, the CDR3 is TGTGCCAGCTCAGGAGACAGTTACGAGCAGTACTTC. Its protein product is CASSGDSYEQYF.

V usage is TRBV2 and J usage is TRBJ2-5, with D unclear. The CDR3 covers 11 residues. Germline V gene sequence: CDR1 SNHLY, CDR2 FYNNEI. V was trimmed by 7 bases and J by 2 bases, leaving 5 bases between them. In DNA, the CDR3 is TGTGCCAGCACCCCTCAAGAGACCCAGTACTTC. Protein product: CASTPQETQYF.

The rearrangement joins TRBV5-1 to TRBJ1-6, with TRBD1 matching over 9 bases. The CDR3 is made up of 14 amino acids. The V segment lost 3 bases and the J segment 8 bases; nucleotides outside the gene matches: 3. Germline CDR1 is SGHRS and CDR2 is YFSETQ. The CDR3 loop is CASSSGQGHSPLHF. CDR3 sequence (DNA): TGCGCCAGCAGCTCCGGACAGGGGCATTCACCCCTCCACTTT.

The chain links TRBV10-1 to TRBJ2-3; maybe TRBD2 (5 bases). V was trimmed by 3 bases and J by 4 bases, leaving 11 bases between them. The CDR3 has 14 residues. CDR1 and CDR2 from the germline V gene are WNHNN and SYGVQD (reference sequence). The CDR3 coding sequence is TGCGCCAGCAGTGACACTAGGATAGCAGATACGCAGTATTTT. Translation: CASSDTRIADTQYF.

The V gene is TRBV11-3, the J gene TRBJ2-3; unclear D gene. CDR3 size: 16 residues. The germline V gene encodes CDR1 SGHNT and CDR2 YENEEA. Trimming shortened V by 0 bases and J by 0 bases, and 10 bases separated the two germline ends. The CDR3 DNA is TGTGCCAGCAGCTTAGATCGGAGTACTAGCACAGATACGCAGTATTTT. Translation gives CASSLDRSTSTDTQYF.

This clone was seen only a few times. This chain connects TRBV7-2 to TRBJ1-6; 8 nucleotides match TRBD1. CDR3 length: 16 residues. Germline loops: CDR1 SGHTA, CDR2 FQGNSA. V trimming: 2 bases; J trimming: 7 bases; junction bases outside the gene matches: 7. The CDR3 DNA reads TGTGCCAGCAGCTTACAACAGGGGGTGGCGAATTCACCCCTCCACTTT. Translating it yields CASSLQQGVANSPLHF.

This chain connects TRBV2 to TRBJ2-3; TRBD2 matches 11 bases. The germline V gene has CDR1 SNHLY and CDR2 FYNNEI. Losses at the gene ends were 3 bases for V and 0 bases for J; bases not matched to a gene: 5. This CDR3 is 17 amino acids long. CDR3 protein: CASSEGRLAGSTDTQYF. Written as DNA, the CDR3 is TGTGCCAGCAGTGAGGGCAGACTAGCGGGAAGCACAGATACGCAGTATTTT.

The V gene is TRBV10-3, the J gene TRBJ2-7; 9 bases map to TRBD1. Germline V lookup: CDR1 ENHRY, CDR2 SYGVKD. This CDR3 contains 15 residues. Germline trimming cut 4 bases from V and 2 bases from J; bases unmatched to any gene: 6. The CDR3 here is CAISVPGQGTYEQYF. CDR3 nucleotides: TGTGCCATCAGTGTGCCGGGACAGGGAACCTACGAGCAGTACTTC.

The chain has TRBV6-4 and TRBJ2-1, with 9 bases that match TRBD2. Losses at the gene ends were 3 bases for V and 4 bases for J; bases not matched to a gene: 4. The V gene's germline CDR1 is MRHNA and CDR2 SNTAGT. This CDR3 is 15 amino acids long. In nucleotides, the CDR3 is TGTGCCAGCAGTGAAGGCGGGGGGGCTTACAATGAGCAGTTCTTC. Translating gives CASSEGGGAYNEQFF.

The rearrangement joins TRBV7-9 to TRBJ1-1; possibly TRBD1 for D (6 bases). The length of the CDR3 is 15 residues. The ends were cut back, 4 bases at V and 2 bases at J, with 14 bases in the middle. CDR1 is SEHNR, CDR2 FQNEAQ, per germline (reference sequence). The CDR3 bases are TGTGCCAGCAGCTGGACCGGGACACAAAACACTGAAGCTTTCTTT. This encodes CASSWTGTQNTEAFF.

This chain uses TRBV5-6 with TRBJ2-1, with a possible D match to TRBD1 (6 bases). V was shortened by 2 bases and J by 0 bases, with 12 bases between the two germline ends. The CDR3 is 16 residues long. The germline V gene encodes CDR1 SGHDT and CDR2 YYEEEE. The CDR3 bases are TGTGCCAGCAGCTTCATTACAGGGAGCTCCTACAATGAGCAGTTCTTC. It yields the protein CASSFITGSSYNEQFF.

The V gene is TRBV29-1, the J gene TRBJ2-7; 9 bases match TRBD1. V trimming: 6 bases; J trimming: 0 bases; junction bases outside the gene matches: 12. The CDR3 has 16 amino acids. Germline CDR1 reads SQVTM; CDR2 reads ANQGSEA. The chain's CDR3 is CSVMAFDRGISYEQYF. The CDR3 nucleotides read TGCAGCGTGATGGCATTTGACAGGGGGATCTCCTACGAGCAGTACTTC.